Following are 25 T cell receptor beta chains from one sample sequenced in a study of technical replicates of blood from several donors. Produced via immunoSEQ multiplex PCR; TCRdb's table is partial and in-frame only. The sample lists just under 60,000 clones; 90% to 95% were seen once. Sequencing input: PBMCs. All receptors come from a human donor in good health. Some clones in this sample may be carry-over from other donors' samples.

The V call is TRBV19, the J call TRBJ2-2, with D possibly being TRBD2 (6 bases). The V gene's germline CDR1 is LNHDA and CDR2 SQIVND (reference sequence). V gave up 6 bases and J gave up 5 bases, with 19 bases separating them. The CDR3 loop spans 16 amino acids. The CDR3 DNA sequence: TGTGCCAGTAGCTCTTGGGACTTCCCCTTGACCGGGGAGCTGTTTTTT. This translates into CASSSWDFPLTGELFF.

This clone was picked up a small number of times. V usage is TRBV2 and J usage is TRBJ1-2; 9 positions agree with TRBD1. V lost 8 bases, J lost 5 bases, and 6 bases stayed unmatched. The germline gives CDR1 SNHLY, CDR2 FYNNEI. CDR3 length: 13 residues. The CDR3 sequence: CASRQGVSYGYTF. CDR3 DNA: TGTGCCAGCCGACAGGGGGTTTCGTATGGCTACACCTTC.

The chain recombines TRBV7-2 with TRBJ1-2, with 7 bases aligning to TRBD1. V lost 5 bases to trimming and J lost 7 bases; unmatched junction nucleotides: 7. The CDR3 consists of 13 residues. CDR1 and CDR2 (germline): SGHTA, FQGNSA. The CDR3 is CASSKDRMSGYTF. The CDR3 DNA sequence: TGTGCCAGCAGCAAGGACAGGATGTCTGGCTACACCTTC.

The rearrangement links TRBV19 to TRBJ1-1; 12 nucleotides match TRBD1. With 2 bases clipped from V and 7 bases from J, the junction kept 11 bases outside the gene matches. Germline V gene lookup returns CDR1 LNHDA and CDR2 SQIVND (reference sequence). The CDR3 has 17 amino acids. In DNA, the CDR3 is TGTGCCAGTAGTATAAGGGGACAGGGGGCGCGAGGGGGTGAAGCTTTCTTT. Amino acid sequence: CASSIRGQGARGGEAFF. The variable domain in full, completed from reference TRBV19 and TRBJ1-1, reads DGGITQSPKYLFRKEGQNVTLSCEQNLNHDAMYWYRQDPGQGLRLIYYSQIVNDFQKGDIAEGYSVSREKKESFPLTVTSAQKNPTAFYLCASSIRGQGARGGEAFFGQGTRLTVV.

The chain recombines TRBV2 with TRBJ1-3; TRBD1 might be the D (5 bases). Trimming stripped 3 bases from V and 1 base from J, with 10 bases between. There are 15 residues in the CDR3. Germline CDR1 reads SNHLY; CDR2 reads FYNNEI. CDR3 coding DNA: TGTGCCAGCAGTGATTGGGGGAGGTCTGGAAACACCATATATTTT. Amino acids: CASSDWGRSGNTIYF.

The rearrangement links TRBV5-5 to TRBJ2-1; TRBD2 is a possible D gene (6 bases). With 0 bases removed from V and 10 bases from J, the gap between germline ends came to 8 bases. The CDR3 loop spans 12 amino acids. Germline V gives CDR1 SGHKS, CDR2 YYEKEE (reference sequence). DNA of the CDR3: TGTGCCAGCAGCTTGGGTCTAGCGGAGCAGTTCTTC. Protein: CASSLGLAEQFF.

This clone was seen only once. V usage is TRBV4-1 and J usage is TRBJ1-1; D gene ambiguous. The V gene lost 0 bases and the J gene lost 1 base, with 3 bases spanning the gap. Germline assignment: CDR1 MGHRA and CDR2 YSYEKL. The CDR3 runs to 13 residues. In DNA form, the CDR3 reads TGCGCCAGCAGCCAAGATAAGAACACTGAAGCTTTCTTT. Encoded protein: CASSQDKNTEAFF.

The gene calls are TRBV4-3 and TRBJ2-1; no firm D call. In germline, CDR1 is LGHNA, CDR2 YSLEER. Trimming pared 0 bases from V and 9 bases from J, leaving 6 bases between. There are 12 residues in the CDR3. The CDR3: CASSQDGGEQFF. In DNA form, the CDR3 reads TGCGCCAGCAGCCAAGATGGCGGTGAGCAGTTCTTC.

This chain uses TRBV18 with TRBJ1-6; 11 bases fit TRBD1. Germline V gene sequence: CDR1 KGHSH, CDR2 LQKENI. V lost 5 bases, J lost 7 bases, and 4 bases stayed unmatched. The CDR3 covers 15 residues. This CDR3 reads CASSRDRGSNSPLHF. The CDR3 DNA follows: TGTGCCAGCTCAAGGGACAGGGGGTCCAATTCACCCCTCCACTTT. Full variable domain (missing parts from reference TRBV18 and TRBJ1-6): NAGVMQNPRHLVRRRGQEARLRCSPMKGHSHVYWYRQLPEEGLKFMVYLQKENIIDESGMPKERFSAEFPKEGPSILRIQQVVRGDSAAYFCASSRDRGSNSPLHFGNGTRLTVT.

V and J are TRBV14 and TRBJ2-1; 10 bases line up with TRBD2. The trim removed 1 base at V and 4 bases at J, leaving 4 bases unmatched. Germline CDR1 and CDR2: SGHDN and FVKESK. CDR3 length equals 16 residues. The CDR3 DNA follows: TGTGCCAGCAGCCAAGCCCCTAGCGGGGGTTACAATGAGCAGTTCTTC. This codes for CASSQAPSGGYNEQFF.

The J gene is TRBJ1-6, the V gene TRBV6-1, with 9 nucleotides matching TRBD1. J lost 9 bases, V lost 1 base, and 13 bases had no gene match. CDR3 length: 18 amino acids. Germline V gives CDR1 MNHNS, CDR2 SASEGT. CDR3 nucleotide sequence: TGTGCCAGCAGTGAAGTGTCTGGACAGGGGTTTCTATTTTCACCCCTCCACTTT. Protein sequence: CASSEVSGQGFLFSPLHF.

This rearrangement joins TRBV29-1 to TRBJ2-7; 10 bases match TRBD2. Germline loops: CDR1 SQVTM, CDR2 ANQGSEA. V was clipped by 5 bases and J by 2 bases; unmatched bases: 9. The CDR3 contains 15 residues. Here the CDR3 reads CSVRRTSGVAYEQYF. Here the CDR3 DNA reads TGCAGCGTTCGCCGGACTAGCGGAGTGGCCTACGAGCAGTACTTC.

This chain uses TRBV6-1 with TRBJ2-7; tentative D call: TRBD1 (5 bases). The CDR3 has 14 amino acids. Trimming removed 0 bases from V and 5 bases from J, with 11 bases in between. Germline V gives CDR1 MNHNS, CDR2 SASEGT. For the CDR3, the DNA is TGTGCCAGCAGTGAAGCGAGGAAAGGGGACGAGCAGTACTTC. This gives the protein CASSEARKGDEQYF.

The CDR3 loop reads CASSQEDRGLSGANVLTF. The CDR3 coding sequence is TGCGCCAGCAGCCAAGAGGACAGGGGGCTTTCTGGGGCCAACGTCCTGACTTTC. This chain uses TRBV4-3 with TRBJ2-6; 11 bases are shared with TRBD1. V lost 0 bases to trimming and J lost 1 base; unmatched junction nucleotides: 2. The germline V gene encodes CDR1 LGHNA and CDR2 YSLEER. The CDR3 totals 18 residues.

The chain has TRBV7-8 and TRBJ1-3, with a tentative D call TRBD1 (5 bases). Germline V gene lookup returns CDR1 SGHVS and CDR2 FQNEAQ. Between the trimmed V and J ends, which lost 4 bases and 12 bases, there was a span of 13 bases. The CDR3 is 12 amino acids. The CDR3 DNA follows: TGTGCCAGCAGCTCACAGGATACCATCATATATTTT. Amino acids: CASSSQDTIIYF.

The V gene is TRBV5-6, the J gene TRBJ2-3; TRBD2 matches 14 bases. V dropped 3 bases and J dropped 4; count of bases not matched to a gene: 7. The CDR3 runs 17 residues. Germline V gives CDR1 SGHDT, CDR2 YYEEEE. The CDR3 sequence: CASSSPRTSGRSDTQYF. The CDR3 DNA reads TGTGCCAGCAGCTCCCCCCGGACTAGCGGGAGGTCAGATACGCAGTATTTT.

The chain uses TRBV2 and TRBJ1-3; TRBD1 matches at 9 bases. V was pared by 5 bases and J by 1 base, with 9 bases of the junction left unmatched. The CDR3 contains 17 residues. CDR1 and CDR2 from the germline V gene are SNHLY and FYNNEI. DNA for the CDR3: TGTGCCAGCAGTTCCGGGACAGGGTTAAATTCTGGAAACACCATATATTTT. This sequence encodes CASSSGTGLNSGNTIYF.

J is TRBJ1-2 and V is TRBV29-1; TRBD1 matches at 8 bases. Germline assignment: CDR1 SQVTM and CDR2 ANQGSEA. The CDR3 is 11 amino acids. J was trimmed by 8 bases and V by 4 bases; bases with no gene match: 3. CDR3 DNA: TGCAGCGTTGCACAGGGGGGAGGCTACACCTTC. Translating it yields CSVAQGGGYTF. Drawing the rest from reference TRBV29-1 and TRBJ1-2, the complete variable domain is SAVISQKPSRDICQRGTSLTIQCQVDSQVTMMFWYRQQPGQSLTLIATANQGSEATYESGFVIDKFPISRPNLTFSTLTVSNMSPEDSSIYLCSVAQGGGYTFGSGTRLTVV.

V gene TRBV29-1 combines with J gene TRBJ1-2; D is unclear. Germline V gene sequence: CDR1 SQVTM, CDR2 ANQGSEA. Trimming left V 4 bases short and J 10 bases short, with 7 bases between. This CDR3 is 9 amino acids long. In nucleotides, the CDR3 is TGCAGCGTTGCCCCACACTACACCTTC. It yields the protein CSVAPHYTF. Full variable domain (rest looked up from reference TRBV29-1 and TRBJ1-2): SAVISQKPSRDICQRGTSLTIQCQVDSQVTMMFWYRQQPGQSLTLIATANQGSEATYESGFVIDKFPISRPNLTFSTLTVSNMSPEDSSIYLCSVAPHYTFGSGTRLTVV.

The gene calls are TRBV11-2 and TRBJ2-7, with a weak D call TRBD1 (5 bases). Germline V gene data show CDR1 as SGHAT and CDR2 as FQNNGV. Trimming left V 6 bases short and J 2 bases short, with 17 bases between. There are 15 residues in the CDR3. Here the CDR3 reads CASRPPRQSAYEQYF. The CDR3 DNA reads TGTGCCAGCAGGCCACCCCGACAGTCCGCCTACGAGCAGTACTTC.

This sequence joins TRBV6-1 and TRBJ2-5; TRBD1 aligns across 8 bases. The V gene end was trimmed by 7 bases and the J gene end by 4 bases; junction bases not matched to a gene: 8. Germline V gene sequence: CDR1 MNHNS, CDR2 SASEGT. CDR3 length: 14 residues. The CDR3 nucleotides are TGTGCCAGCACCCAATCAGGGGGCACAGAGACCCAGTACTTC. Protein: CASTQSGGTETQYF.

The chain has TRBV13 and TRBJ2-1, with TRBD2 matching 15 bases. Looked up from germline, CDR1 is PRHDT and CDR2 is FYEKMQ (reference sequence). V gave up 4 bases and J gave up 10 bases; unmatched junction bases: 5. This CDR3 has 15 residues. The CDR3 region is CASSSWTSGRGEQFF. Written as DNA, the CDR3 is TGTGCCAGCAGCTCGTGGACTAGCGGGAGGGGGGAGCAGTTCTTC.

The chain is built from TRBV7-2 and TRBJ2-5; D might be TRBD2 (7 bases). V was shortened by 7 bases and J by 4 bases, with 19 bases between the two germline ends. Per germline, CDR1 SGHTA and CDR2 FQGNSA. This CDR3 is 15 amino acids long. CDR3 bases: TGTGCCAGCACCCAAAGGGGGGGGCGCTTAGAGACCCAGTACTTC. The encoded protein is CASTQRGGRLETQYF.

The chain is built from TRBV28 and TRBJ2-3, with unresolved D. Trimming removed 8 bases at V and 2 bases at J, with 5 bases between. Germline V gene data show CDR1 as MDHEN and CDR2 as SYDVKM. The CDR3 is 11 amino acids. The CDR3 protein is CASAYTDTQYF. In nucleotides, the CDR3 is TGTGCCAGCGCCTACACAGATACGCAGTATTTT. Filled out from reference TRBV28 and TRBJ2-3, the complete variable domain reads DVKVTQSSRYLVKRTGEKVFLECVQDMDHENMFWYRQDPGLGLRLIYFSYDVKMKEKGDIPEGYSVSREKKERFSLILESASTNQTSMYLCASAYTDTQYFGPGTRLTVL.

Ten or more counts support this clone. V and J are TRBV6-5 and TRBJ2-1, with a possible D match to TRBD2 (5 bases). V lost 0 bases to trimming and J lost 4 bases, with 13 bases between them. This CDR3 is built from 16 residues. Germline V gives CDR1 MNHEY, CDR2 SVGAGI. Written as DNA, the CDR3 is TGTGCCAGCAGTTACTCGAGTGAGGGCCCGTACAATGAGCAGTTCTTC. This translates into CASSYSSEGPYNEQFF.